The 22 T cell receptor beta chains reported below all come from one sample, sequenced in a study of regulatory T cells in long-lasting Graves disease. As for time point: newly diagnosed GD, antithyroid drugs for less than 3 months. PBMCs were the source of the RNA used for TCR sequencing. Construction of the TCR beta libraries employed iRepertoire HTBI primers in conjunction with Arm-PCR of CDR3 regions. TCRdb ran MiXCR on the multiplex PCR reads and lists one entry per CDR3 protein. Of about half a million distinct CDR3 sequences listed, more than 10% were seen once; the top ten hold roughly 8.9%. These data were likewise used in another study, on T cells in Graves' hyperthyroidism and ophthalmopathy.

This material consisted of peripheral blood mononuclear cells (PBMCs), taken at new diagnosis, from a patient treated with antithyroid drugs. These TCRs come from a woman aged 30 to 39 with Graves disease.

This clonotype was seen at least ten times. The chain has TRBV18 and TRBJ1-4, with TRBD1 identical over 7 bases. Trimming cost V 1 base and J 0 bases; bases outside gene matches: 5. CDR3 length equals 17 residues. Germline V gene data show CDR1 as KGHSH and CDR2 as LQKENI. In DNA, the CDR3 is TGTGCCAGCTCACCACTCATCCAGGGGGCAACTAATGAAAAACTGTTTTTT. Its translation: CASSPLIQGATNEKLFF. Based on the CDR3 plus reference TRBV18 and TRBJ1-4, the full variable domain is NAGVMQNPRHLVRRRGQEARLRCSPMKGHSHVYWYRQLPEEGLKFMVYLQKENIIDESGMPKERFSAEFPKEGPSILRIQQVVRGDSAAYFCASSPLIQGATNEKLFFGSGTQLSVL.

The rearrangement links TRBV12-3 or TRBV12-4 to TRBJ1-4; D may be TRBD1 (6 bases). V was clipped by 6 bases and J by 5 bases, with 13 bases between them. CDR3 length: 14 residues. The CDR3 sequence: CASSQGTSNEKLFF. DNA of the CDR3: TGTGCCAGCAGCCAAGGGACATCGAATGAAAAACTGTTTTTT.

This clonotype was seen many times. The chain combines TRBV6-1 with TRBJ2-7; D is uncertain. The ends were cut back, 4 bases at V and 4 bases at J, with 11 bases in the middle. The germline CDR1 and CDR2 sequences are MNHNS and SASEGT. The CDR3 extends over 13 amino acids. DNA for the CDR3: TGTGCCAGCAGTGGAGCAGAGGTATACGAGCAGTACTTC. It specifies CASSGAEVYEQYF.

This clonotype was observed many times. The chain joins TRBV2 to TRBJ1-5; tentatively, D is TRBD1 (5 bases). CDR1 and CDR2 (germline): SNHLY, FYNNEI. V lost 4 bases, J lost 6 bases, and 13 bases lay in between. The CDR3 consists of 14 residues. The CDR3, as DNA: TGTGCCAGCAGTGGATATCAGGGACGTCAGCCCCAGCATTTT. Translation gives CASSGYQGRQPQHF. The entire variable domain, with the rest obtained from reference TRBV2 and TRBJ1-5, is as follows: EPEVTQTPSHQVTQMGQEVILRCVPISNHLYFYWYRQILGQKVEFLVSFYNNEISEKSEIFDDQFSVERPDGSNFTLKIRSTKLEDSAMYFCASSGYQGRQPQHFGDGTRLSIL.

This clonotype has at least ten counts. CDR3 protein: CASSESGRSNEQFF. The DNA for the CDR3 is TGTGCCAGCAGTGAAAGCGGGAGGTCCAATGAGCAGTTCTTC. The chain links TRBV6-2 or TRBV6-3 to TRBJ2-1, with TRBD2 matching 9 bases. Germline-derived CDR1 and CDR2 are MNHEY and SVGEGT. The CDR3 has 14 amino acids. With V trimmed by 5 bases and J by 6 bases, 5 bases remained unmatched.

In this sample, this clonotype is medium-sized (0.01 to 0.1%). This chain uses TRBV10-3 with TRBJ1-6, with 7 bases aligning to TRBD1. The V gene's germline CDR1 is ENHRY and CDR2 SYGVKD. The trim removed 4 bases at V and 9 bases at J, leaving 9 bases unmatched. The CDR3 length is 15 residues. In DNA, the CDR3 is TGTGCCATCAGTGTTGGGCCCAGGGGGTCTTCACCCCTCCACTTT. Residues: CAISVGPRGSSPLHF.

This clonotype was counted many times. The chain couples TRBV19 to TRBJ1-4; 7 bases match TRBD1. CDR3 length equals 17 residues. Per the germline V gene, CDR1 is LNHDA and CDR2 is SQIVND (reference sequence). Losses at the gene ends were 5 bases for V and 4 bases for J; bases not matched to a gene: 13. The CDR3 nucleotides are TGTGCCAGTAGTCGACAGGGAAAGGGAAGCTTTAATGAAAAACTGTTTTTT. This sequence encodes CASSRQGKGSFNEKLFF.

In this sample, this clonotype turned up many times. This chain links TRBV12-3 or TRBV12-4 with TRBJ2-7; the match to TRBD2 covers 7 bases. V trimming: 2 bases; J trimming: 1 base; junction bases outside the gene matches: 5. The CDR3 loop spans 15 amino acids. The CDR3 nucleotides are TGTGCCAGCAGTTTAACGGCAGCGGGGTCCTACGAGCAGTACTTC. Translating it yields CASSLTAAGSYEQYF.

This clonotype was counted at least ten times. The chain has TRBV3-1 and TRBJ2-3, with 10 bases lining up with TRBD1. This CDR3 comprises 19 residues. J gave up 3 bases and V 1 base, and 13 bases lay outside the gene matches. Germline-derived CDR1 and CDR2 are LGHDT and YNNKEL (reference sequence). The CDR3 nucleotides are TGTGCCAGCAGCCAAGTCCTTGCGGTGGGGACAGGGGAGACAGATACGCAGTATTTT. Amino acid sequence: CASSQVLAVGTGETDTQYF.

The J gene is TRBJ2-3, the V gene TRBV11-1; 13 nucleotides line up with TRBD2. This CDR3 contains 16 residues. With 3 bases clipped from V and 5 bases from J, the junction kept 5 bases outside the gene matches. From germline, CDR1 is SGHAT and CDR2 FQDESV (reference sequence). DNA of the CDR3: TGTGCCAGCAGCTTCGGGACTAGCGGGACCCAAGATACGCAGTATTTT. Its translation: CASSFGTSGTQDTQYF.

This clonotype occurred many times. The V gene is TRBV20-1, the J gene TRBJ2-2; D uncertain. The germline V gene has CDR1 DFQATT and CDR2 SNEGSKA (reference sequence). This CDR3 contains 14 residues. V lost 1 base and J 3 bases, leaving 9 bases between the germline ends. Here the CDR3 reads CSARVVLDTGELFF. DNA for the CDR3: TGCAGTGCTAGAGTGGTTCTAGACACCGGGGAGCTGTTTTTT.

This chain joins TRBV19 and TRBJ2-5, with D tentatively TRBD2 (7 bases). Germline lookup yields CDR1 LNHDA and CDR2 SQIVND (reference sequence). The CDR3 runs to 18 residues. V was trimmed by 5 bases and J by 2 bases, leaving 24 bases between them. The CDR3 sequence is CASSFIRGEGGPQETQYF. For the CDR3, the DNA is TGTGCCAGTAGTTTCATAAGGGGGGAGGGAGGGCCTCAAGAGACCCAGTACTTC.

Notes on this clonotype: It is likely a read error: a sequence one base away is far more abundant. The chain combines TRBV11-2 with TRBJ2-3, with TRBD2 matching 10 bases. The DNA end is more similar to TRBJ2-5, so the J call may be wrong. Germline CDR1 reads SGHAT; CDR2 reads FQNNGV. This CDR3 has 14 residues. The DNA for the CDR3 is TGTGCCAGCATCCCCCTAGCGGGAGATGAGACCCAGTACTTC. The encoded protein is CASIPLAGDETQYF.

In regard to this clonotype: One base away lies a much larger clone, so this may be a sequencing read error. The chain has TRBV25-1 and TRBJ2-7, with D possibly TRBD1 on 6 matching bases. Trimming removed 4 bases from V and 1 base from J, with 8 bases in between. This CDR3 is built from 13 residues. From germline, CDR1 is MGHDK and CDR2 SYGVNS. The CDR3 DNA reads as TGTGCCAGCAGTGCGACAGGATCCTACGAGCAGTACTTC. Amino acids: CASSATGSYEQYF.

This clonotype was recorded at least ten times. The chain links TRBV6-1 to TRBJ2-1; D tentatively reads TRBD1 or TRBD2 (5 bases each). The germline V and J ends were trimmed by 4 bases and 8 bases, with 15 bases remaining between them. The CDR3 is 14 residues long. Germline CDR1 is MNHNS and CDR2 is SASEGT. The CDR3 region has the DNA TGTGCCAGCAGTGTTGGGGGTAATACTTATGAGCAGTTCTTC. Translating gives CASSVGGNTYEQFF.

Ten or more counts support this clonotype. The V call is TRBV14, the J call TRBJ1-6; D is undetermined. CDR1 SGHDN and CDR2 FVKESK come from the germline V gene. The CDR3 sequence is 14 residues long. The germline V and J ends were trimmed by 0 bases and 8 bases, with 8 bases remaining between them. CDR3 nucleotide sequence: TGTGCCAGCAGCCAAGATTTCTGGGATTCACCCCTCCACTTT. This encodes CASSQDFWDSPLHF. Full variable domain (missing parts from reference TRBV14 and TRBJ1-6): EAGVTQFPSHSVIEKGQTVTLRCDPISGHDNLYWYRRVMGKEIKFLLHFVKESKQDESGMPNNRFLAERTGGTYSTLKVQPAELEDSGVYFCASSQDFWDSPLHFGNGTRLTVT.

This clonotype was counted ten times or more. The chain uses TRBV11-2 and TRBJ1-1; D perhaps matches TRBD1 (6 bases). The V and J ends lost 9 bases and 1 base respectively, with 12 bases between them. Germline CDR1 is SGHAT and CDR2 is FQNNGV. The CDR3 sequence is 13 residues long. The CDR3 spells CASRGQPNTEAFF. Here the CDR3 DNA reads TGTGCCAGTAGAGGACAGCCGAACACTGAAGCTTTCTTT. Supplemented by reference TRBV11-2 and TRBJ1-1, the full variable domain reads EAGVAQSPRYKIIEKRQSVAFWCNPISGHATLYWYQQILGQGPKLLIQFQNNGVVDDSQLPKDRFSAERLKGVDSTLKIQPAKLEDSAVYLCASRGQPNTEAFFGQGTRLTVV.

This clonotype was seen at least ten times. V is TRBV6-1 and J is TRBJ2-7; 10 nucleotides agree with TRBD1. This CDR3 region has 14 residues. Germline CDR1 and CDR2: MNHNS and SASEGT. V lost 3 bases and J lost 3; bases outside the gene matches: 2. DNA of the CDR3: TGTGCCAGCAGTGACCGGGACAGGGGCTACGAGCAGTACTTC. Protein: CASSDRDRGYEQYF.

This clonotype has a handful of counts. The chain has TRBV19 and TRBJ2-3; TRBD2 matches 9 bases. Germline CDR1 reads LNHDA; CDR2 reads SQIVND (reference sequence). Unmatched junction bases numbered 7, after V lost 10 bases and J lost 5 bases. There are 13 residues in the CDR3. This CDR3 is CATPGLAVDTQYF. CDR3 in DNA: TGTGCCACCCCGGGACTAGCAGTAGATACGCAGTATTTT. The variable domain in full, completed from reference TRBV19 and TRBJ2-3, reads DGGITQSPKYLFRKEGQNVTLSCEQNLNHDAMYWYRQDPGQGLRLIYYSQIVNDFQKGDIAEGYSVSREKKESFPLTVTSAQKNPTAFYLCATPGLAVDTQYFGPGTRLTVL.

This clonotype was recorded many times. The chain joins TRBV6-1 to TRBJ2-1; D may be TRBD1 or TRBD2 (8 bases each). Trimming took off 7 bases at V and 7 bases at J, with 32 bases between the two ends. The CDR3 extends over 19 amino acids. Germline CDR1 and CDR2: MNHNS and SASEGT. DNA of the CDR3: TGTGCCAGCATAAACCGGGACAGGTTCTCGGCGGGAGGCGAAAATGAGCAGTTCTTC. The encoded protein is CASINRDRFSAGGENEQFF.

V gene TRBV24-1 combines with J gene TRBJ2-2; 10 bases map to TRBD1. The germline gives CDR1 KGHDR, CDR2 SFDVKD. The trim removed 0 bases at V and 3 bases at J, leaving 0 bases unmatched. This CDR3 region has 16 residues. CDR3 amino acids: CATSDLGQGDTGELFF. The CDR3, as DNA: TGTGCCACCAGTGATTTGGGACAGGGGGACACCGGGGAGCTGTTTTTT.

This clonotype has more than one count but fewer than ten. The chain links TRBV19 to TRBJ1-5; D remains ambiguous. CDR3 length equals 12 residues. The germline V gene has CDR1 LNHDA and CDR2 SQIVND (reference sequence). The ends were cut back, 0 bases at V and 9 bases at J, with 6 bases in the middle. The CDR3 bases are TGTGCCAGTAGTATAGAGGGGAGGCCCCAGCATTTT. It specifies CASSIEGRPQHF.